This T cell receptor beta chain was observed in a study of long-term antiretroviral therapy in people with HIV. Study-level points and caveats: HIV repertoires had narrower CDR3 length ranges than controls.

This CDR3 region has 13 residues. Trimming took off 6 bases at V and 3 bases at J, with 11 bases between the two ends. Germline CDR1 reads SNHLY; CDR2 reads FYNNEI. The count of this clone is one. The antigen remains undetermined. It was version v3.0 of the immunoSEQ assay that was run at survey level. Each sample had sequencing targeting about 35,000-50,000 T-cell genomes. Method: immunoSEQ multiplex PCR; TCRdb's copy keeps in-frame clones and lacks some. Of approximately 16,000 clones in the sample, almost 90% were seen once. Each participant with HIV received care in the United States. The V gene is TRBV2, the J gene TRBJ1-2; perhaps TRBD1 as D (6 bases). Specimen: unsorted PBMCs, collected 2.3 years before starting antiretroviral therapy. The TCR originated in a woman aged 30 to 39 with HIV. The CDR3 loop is CASSLTGDYGYTF. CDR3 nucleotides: TGTGCCAGCAGCCTGACAGGCGACTATGGCTACACCTTC.